A selection of T cell receptor beta chains follows, all from one sample in a study of response to subunit inactivated influenza vaccine. TCRdb re-analysed the RT-PCR reads in MiXCR, keeping a single row per CDR3 protein. The data show about 530,000 distinct CDR3 sequences, roughly 10% seen once. The starting material was PBMCs from blood, obtained on the day of vaccination. The receptor source for this set is a man aged 50 or older who received an inactivated influenza vaccine. CDR3s include the opening cysteine and the closing phenylalanine or tryptophan. The order of the fields is V gene, D gene, J gene, clone size, CDR3 protein, CDR3 DNA. The D gene is left open where the match is weak. Clone size is shown for a subset of rows, as once, few, many or a class of expanded clone.

v_call: TRBV7-3
d_call: TRBD1
j_call: TRBJ2-5
clone_size: many
cdr3_aa: CASSLWTGVRQETQYF
cdr3_nt: TGTGCCAGCAGCCTATGGACAGGTGTGCGTCAAGAGACCCAGTACTTC

v_call: TRBV28
d_call: NA
j_call: TRBJ1-2
clone_size: many
cdr3_aa: CASSWGLDSSGYTF
cdr3_nt: TGTGCCAGCAGTTGGGGCCTGGACAGTTCTGGCTACACCTTC

v_call: TRBV12-3/TRBV12-4
d_call: NA
j_call: TRBJ1-4
clone_size: few
cdr3_aa: CASSFGPPEKLFF
cdr3_nt: TGTGCCAGCAGTTTCGGACCACCTGAAAAACTGTTTTTT

v_call: TRBV12-3/TRBV12-4
d_call: NA
j_call: TRBJ2-3
clone_size: few
cdr3_aa: CASSSARGASTDTQYF
cdr3_nt: TGTGCCAGCAGTTCCGCCCGCGGGGCTAGCACAGATACGCAGTATTTT

v_call: TRBV30
d_call: TRBD1
j_call: TRBJ1-1
clone_size: many
cdr3_aa: CASQRWTQGGLNTEAFF
cdr3_nt: TGTGCCTCCCAAAGGTGGACACAGGGGGGTCTGAACACTGAAGCTTTCTTT

v_call: TRBV4-2
d_call: NA
j_call: TRBJ2-5
clone_size: once
cdr3_aa: CAISRRLKETQYF
cdr3_nt: TGTGCCATCAGCCGACGGCTCAAAGAGACCCAGTACTTC

v_call: TRBV5-1
d_call: NA
j_call: TRBJ2-7
clone_size: NA
cdr3_aa: CASSLAWTTSLGEQYF
cdr3_nt: TGCGCCAGCAGCTTAGCATGGACCACCTCCCTCGGCGAGCAGTACTTC

v_call: TRBV9
d_call: TRBD1
j_call: TRBJ2-7
clone_size: NA
cdr3_aa: CASSVEGTAFYEQYF
cdr3_nt: TGTGCCAGCAGCGTAGAGGGGACAGCCTTCTACGAGCAGTACTTC

v_call: TRBV11-2
d_call: TRBD2
j_call: TRBJ2-2
clone_size: NA
cdr3_aa: CASSPGTSGGALTGELFF
cdr3_nt: TGTGCCAGCAGCCCAGGGACTAGCGGGGGGGCCCTCACCGGGGAGCTGTTTTTT

v_call: TRBV12-3/TRBV12-4
d_call: TRBD1
j_call: TRBJ1-2
clone_size: NA
cdr3_aa: CASSDGTGSITGYTF
cdr3_nt: TGTGCCAGCAGTGACGGGACAGGGAGTATCACTGGCTACACCTTC

v_call: TRBV9
d_call: TRBD2
j_call: TRBJ2-2
clone_size: few
cdr3_aa: CASSGLISGGAIGELFF
cdr3_nt: TGTGCCAGCAGCGGTCTCATTAGCGGGGGGGCCATCGGGGAGCTGTTTTTT

v_call: TRBV5-5
d_call: TRBD2
j_call: TRBJ2-7
clone_size: few
cdr3_aa: CASSIGAGGYEQYF
cdr3_nt: TGTGCCAGCAGCATAGGGGCGGGGGGCTACGAGCAGTACTTC

v_call: TRBV4-2
d_call: NA
j_call: TRBJ2-4
clone_size: NA
cdr3_aa: CASSRVAVENIQYF
cdr3_nt: TGTGCCAGCAGCCGGGTTGCGGTCGAAAACATTCAGTACTTC

v_call: TRBV28
d_call: NA
j_call: TRBJ2-6
clone_size: few
cdr3_aa: CASSFPGTSSGANVLTF
cdr3_nt: TGTGCCAGCAGTTTTCCAGGGACCAGCTCTGGGGCCAACGTCCTGACTTTC

v_call: TRBV20-1
d_call: NA
j_call: TRBJ1-1
clone_size: few
cdr3_aa: CSASKARNTEAFF
cdr3_nt: TGCAGCGCGAGTAAGGCCAGGAACACTGAAGCTTTCTTT

v_call: TRBV5-1
d_call: NA
j_call: TRBJ1-3
clone_size: NA
cdr3_aa: CASSSTPSRNTIYF
cdr3_nt: TGCGCCAGCAGCTCGACTCCCAGCAGAAACACCATATATTTT

v_call: TRBV24-1
d_call: NA
j_call: TRBJ2-7
clone_size: few
cdr3_aa: CATSESGEQYF
cdr3_nt: TGTGCCACCAGTGAATCCGGTGAGCAGTACTTC

v_call: TRBV28
d_call: NA
j_call: TRBJ2-2
clone_size: few
cdr3_aa: CASILSGSTGELFF
cdr3_nt: TGTGCCAGCATCCTATCGGGGTCCACCGGGGAGCTGTTTTTT

v_call: TRBV6-2/TRBV6-3
d_call: TRBD1
j_call: TRBJ1-5
clone_size: few
cdr3_aa: CASSSFRDRGRNQPQHF
cdr3_nt: TGTGCCAGCAGTTCTTTCCGGGACAGGGGCCGAAATCAGCCCCAGCATTTT

v_call: TRBV5-1
d_call: TRBD1
j_call: TRBJ2-7
clone_size: NA
cdr3_aa: CASSSGTGAREQYF
cdr3_nt: TGCGCCAGCTCCTCCGGGACAGGGGCTCGCGAGCAGTACTTC

v_call: TRBV4-2
d_call: NA
j_call: TRBJ2-2
clone_size: few
cdr3_aa: CASSQDRRNTGELFF
cdr3_nt: TGTGCCAGCAGCCAAGATCGCAGAAACACCGGGGAGCTGTTTTTT

v_call: TRBV15
d_call: TRBD1
j_call: TRBJ1-2
clone_size: NA
cdr3_aa: CATSRTTGTGYTF
cdr3_nt: TGTGCCACCAGCAGGACGACAGGGACTGGCTACACCTTC

v_call: TRBV7-2
d_call: TRBD2
j_call: TRBJ2-5
clone_size: NA
cdr3_aa: CASRREGRQETQYF
cdr3_nt: TGTGCCAGCAGGCGGGAGGGACGGCAAGAGACCCAGTACTTC

v_call: TRBV11-2
d_call: TRBD1
j_call: TRBJ2-1
clone_size: few
cdr3_aa: CASSSLYWTGGARDEQFF
cdr3_nt: TGTGCCAGCAGCTCCCTTTACTGGACAGGGGGCGCCCGGGATGAGCAGTTCTTC

v_call: TRBV12-3/TRBV12-4
d_call: TRBD2
j_call: TRBJ2-3
clone_size: NA
cdr3_aa: CASSAGLAADTQYF
cdr3_nt: TGTGCCAGCAGTGCGGGACTAGCGGCAGATACGCAGTATTTT

v_call: TRBV6-2/TRBV6-3
d_call: TRBD1
j_call: TRBJ1-5
clone_size: NA
cdr3_aa: CASSDRAEQPQHF
cdr3_nt: TGTGCCAGCAGTGACAGGGCTGAACAGCCCCAGCATTTT

v_call: TRBV6-2/TRBV6-3
d_call: NA
j_call: TRBJ2-2
clone_size: NA
cdr3_aa: CASSYSSWAAVTGELFF
cdr3_nt: TGTGCCAGCAGTTACTCATCATGGGCAGCCGTGACCGGGGAGCTGTTTTTT

v_call: TRBV7-9
d_call: TRBD1
j_call: TRBJ1-1
clone_size: few
cdr3_aa: CAHTRQGDTEAFF
cdr3_nt: TGTGCCCATACCCGACAGGGGGACACTGAAGCTTTCTTT

v_call: TRBV6-2/TRBV6-3
d_call: NA
j_call: TRBJ2-5
clone_size: few
cdr3_aa: CASSLKKFGTQYF
cdr3_nt: TGTGCCAGCAGCCTTAAGAAGTTTGGGACCCAGTACTTC

v_call: TRBV4-3
d_call: NA
j_call: TRBJ2-7
clone_size: NA
cdr3_aa: CASSQDNPLSLSGPSYEQYF
cdr3_nt: TGCGCCAGCAGCCAAGATAACCCCCTATCGCTTAGCGGCCCCTCCTACGAGCAGTACTTC

v_call: TRBV5-6
d_call: NA
j_call: TRBJ2-1
clone_size: many
cdr3_aa: CASSFVEVHNEQFF
cdr3_nt: TGTGCCAGCAGCTTCGTGGAGGTTCACAATGAGCAGTTCTTC

v_call: TRBV2
d_call: TRBD2
j_call: TRBJ2-7
clone_size: NA
cdr3_aa: CASKRTRNSYEQYF
cdr3_nt: TGTGCCAGCAAAAGGACTAGGAACTCCTACGAGCAGTACTTC

v_call: TRBV27
d_call: NA
j_call: TRBJ2-5
clone_size: many
cdr3_aa: CASSLTGGAAQYF
cdr3_nt: TGTGCCAGCAGTTTAACTGGGGGGGCGGCCCAGTACTTC

v_call: TRBV29-1
d_call: TRBD1
j_call: TRBJ2-7
clone_size: many
cdr3_aa: CSVGQGGEQYF
cdr3_nt: TGCAGCGTGGGACAGGGGGGCGAGCAGTACTTC

v_call: TRBV6-1
d_call: TRBD2
j_call: TRBJ2-3
clone_size: NA
cdr3_aa: CASSAGTSGSSTDTQYF
cdr3_nt: TGTGCCAGCAGTGCCGGGACTAGCGGGAGTAGCACAGATACGCAGTATTTT

v_call: TRBV9
d_call: TRBD1
j_call: TRBJ1-1
clone_size: NA
cdr3_aa: CASSVVSSIGTENTEAFF
cdr3_nt: TGTGCCAGCAGCGTAGTTTCGTCGATCGGGACAGAGAACACTGAAGCTTTCTTT

v_call: TRBV28
d_call: NA
j_call: TRBJ2-3
clone_size: few
cdr3_aa: CASSVIADTQYF
cdr3_nt: TGTGCCAGCAGTGTGATAGCAGATACGCAGTATTTT

v_call: TRBV11-1
d_call: NA
j_call: TRBJ2-3
clone_size: few
cdr3_aa: CASSLSPSRATDTQYF
cdr3_nt: TGTGCCAGCAGCTTAAGTCCCTCTCGGGCCACAGATACGCAGTATTTT

v_call: TRBV5-1
d_call: TRBD1
j_call: TRBJ2-3
clone_size: NA
cdr3_aa: CASRHRDRVTDTQYF
cdr3_nt: TGCGCCAGCAGACACCGGGACAGGGTCACAGATACGCAGTATTTT

v_call: TRBV2
d_call: NA
j_call: TRBJ2-1
clone_size: few
cdr3_aa: CASSGKGVTVTYNEQFF
cdr3_nt: TGTGCCAGCAGCGGTAAAGGGGTCACCGTTACCTACAATGAGCAGTTCTTC

v_call: TRBV2
d_call: TRBD2
j_call: TRBJ2-3
clone_size: NA
cdr3_aa: CASILSGRALDTQYF
cdr3_nt: TGTGCCAGCATCCTTAGCGGGAGGGCATTGGATACGCAGTATTTT